These T cell receptor beta chains were read from a single sample in a study of OX40 agonist ivuxolimab in advanced cancers. Assay used: immunoSEQ multiplex PCR; TCRdb lists only in-frame clones, some missing. The table lists roughly 69,000 clones, about four fifths of them singletons. Source: CD4+ or CD8+ T cells sorted from blood, taken in a trial of the OX40 agonist ivuxolimab. These receptor sequences come from an adult with an advanced solid tumor such as melanoma, head and neck, liver or kidney cancer. CDR3s include the opening cysteine and the closing phenylalanine or tryptophan. A D gene is named only where the DNA matches it firmly. Size tells how often a clone was seen (once, few, many) or the class of an expanded clone, and some rows leave it out.

>TRBJ2-2|.|TRBV19|.
TGTGCCAGTAACACCCCAGGGGATGACGGGGAGCTGTTTTTT
CASNTPGDDGELFF
>TRBJ2-7|.|TRBV27|TRBD1
TGTGCCAGCAGTTCAACAGGGGGCCCCTCCTACGAGCAGTACTTC
CASSSTGGPSYEQYF
>TRBJ1-6|once|TRBV29-1|TRBD1
TGCAGCGTGGGGGACAGCTCCTATTCACCCCTCCACTTT
CSVGDSSYSPLHF
>TRBJ1-3|.|TRBV7-9|TRBD1
TGTGCCAGCAGCTTAACAGGGGCTGGAAACACCATATATTTT
CASSLTGAGNTIYF
>TRBJ2-3|.|TRBV4-3|.
TGCGCCAGCAGCCTCAGGGAAAGCACAGATACGCAGTATTTT
CASSLRESTDTQYF
>TRBJ2-2|.|TRBV6-5|.
TGTGCCAGTACGGCGAACACCGGGGAGCTGTTTTTT
CASTANTGELFF
>TRBJ1-1|once|TRBV5-1|.
TGCGCCAGCAGCTTGGCGGAGGGGACTGAAGCTTTCTTT
CASSLAEGTEAFF
>TRBJ1-2|.|TRBV7-2|.
TGTGCCAGCAGCGCCTTCTTGGGGCCGTATGGCTACACCTTC
CASSAFLGPYGYTF
>TRBJ2-5|.|TRBV5-4|TRBD1
TGTGCCAGCAGCTCGCAGGGGGCGGAGACCCAGTACTTC
CASSSQGAETQYF
>TRBJ1-5|.|TRBV2|.
TGTGCCAGCATGTCTACATACAATCAGCCCCAGCATTTT
CASMSTYNQPQHF
>TRBJ2-5|.|TRBV11-3|.
TGTGCCAGCAGCTTAGAGCTAGGAGAGACCCAGTACTTC
CASSLELGETQYF
>TRBJ1-2|.|TRBV11-3|.
TGTGCCAGCAGCTTTGAGTTTACCTATGGCTACACCTTC
CASSFEFTYGYTF
>TRBJ1-2|.|TRBV30|.
TGTGCCTGGAGTCGAGGGGCGAGAGCGGATGGCTACACCTTC
CAWSRGARADGYTF
>TRBJ1-1|.|TRBV7-3|.
TGTGCCAGCAGCACCCCGGGACGGGGGAACACTGAAGCTTTCTTT
CASSTPGRGNTEAFF
>TRBJ1-2|few|TRBV10-3|.
TGTGCCATCAGTGAGCTCCAGGGACGCCGAGCTAACTATGGCTACACCTTC
CAISELQGRRANYGYTF
>TRBJ1-5|once|TRBV9|.
TGTGCCAGCAGCGTAGATCCCCTTCAGCCCCAGCATTTT
CASSVDPLQPQHF
>TRBJ1-2|once|TRBV5-6|TRBD1
TGTGCCAGCAGCACCGGACAGGGTTACTATGGCTACACCTTC
CASSTGQGYYGYTF
>TRBJ1-5|.|TRBV15|.
TGTGCCACCAGCAGTCAACGTCGGGCGACAGATACGCAGCATTTT
CATSSQRRATDTQHF
>TRBJ2-7|.|TRBV10-3|.
TGTGCCATCAGTGGTCGGCGGGAAATCTACGAGCAGTACTTC
CAISGRREIYEQYF
>TRBJ1-1|few|TRBV11-2|TRBD1
TGTGCCAGCAGCCGAACAGGGGGCAGGAGTATGAACACTGAAGCTTTCTTT
CASSRTGGRSMNTEAFF
>TRBJ1-1|.|TRBV2|.
TGTGCCAGCAGTGCCCGGTCGGCGGGAAACACTGAAGCTTTCTTT
CASSARSAGNTEAFF
>TRBJ2-3|.|TRBV18|.
TGTGCCAGCTCACCGGCGCGGGCAGATACGCAGTATTTT
CASSPARADTQYF
>TRBJ2-7|few|TRBV2|.
TGTGCCAGGGAGTTTGGAAATGAGCAGTACTTC
CAREFGNEQYF
>TRBJ2-1|.|TRBV18|TRBD2
TGTGCCAGCTCACCGGGACTAGCGGGGGGGAACAATGAGCAGTTCTTC
CASSPGLAGGNNEQFF
>TRBJ2-1|.|TRBV13|.
TGTGCCAGCAGCAGCTACAATGAGCAGTTCTTC
CASSSYNEQFF
>TRBJ2-1|.|TRBV7-2|TRBD2
TGTGCCAGCAGCTTAGTTGGACTAGCGACCGGAGGAGATGAGCAGTTCTTC
CASSLVGLATGGDEQFF
>TRBJ2-3|.|TRBV7-2|.
TGTGCCAGCAGCTCTGATATGGGGGCATGGGATACGCAGTATTTT
CASSSDMGAWDTQYF
>TRBJ2-7|.|TRBV5-1|TRBD1
TGCGCCAGCAGCACGGGACAGGGGCTAGACGAGCAGTACTTC
CASSTGQGLDEQYF
>TRBJ1-1|.|TRBV5-1|.
TGCGCCAGCAGCGAGACAGGCTGGAACACTGAAGCTTTCTTT
CASSETGWNTEAFF
>TRBJ1-1|.|TRBV7-2|.
TGTGCCAGCAGCTTAAGTCAGTCGAACACTGAAGCTTTCTTT
CASSLSQSNTEAFF
>TRBJ2-6|.|TRBV19|TRBD1
TGTGCCAGTCAGGGGGCGCGCTCTGGGGCCAACGTCCTGACTTTC
CASQGARSGANVLTF
>TRBJ2-1|.|TRBV10-3|TRBD1
TGTGCCGCCCGGGACAGACACGCCACCATCACCAACGAGCAGTTCTTC
CAARDRHATITNEQFF
>TRBJ1-3|.|TRBV11-1|.
TGTGCCAGCAGCTTGACAGGCTCCTCTGGAAACACCATATATTTT
CASSLTGSSGNTIYF
>TRBJ2-7|.|TRBV5-1|TRBD1
TGCGCCAGCAGCTTGGCGTGGGACAGGGCCTACGAGCAGTACTTC
CASSLAWDRAYEQYF
>TRBJ1-4|.|TRBV6-5|TRBD1
TGTGCCAGCAGTTACACAGGACAGGGATCGGGAAAACTGTTTTTT
CASSYTGQGSGKLFF
>TRBJ1-3|.|TRBV29-1|.
TGCAGCGCCACCCTCCAGATCTCTGGAAACACCATATATTTT
CSATLQISGNTIYF
>TRBJ2-2|once|TRBV4-3|.
TGCGCCAGCAGCCAAGAGGGCGGAGACACCGGGGAGCTGTTTTTT
CASSQEGGDTGELFF